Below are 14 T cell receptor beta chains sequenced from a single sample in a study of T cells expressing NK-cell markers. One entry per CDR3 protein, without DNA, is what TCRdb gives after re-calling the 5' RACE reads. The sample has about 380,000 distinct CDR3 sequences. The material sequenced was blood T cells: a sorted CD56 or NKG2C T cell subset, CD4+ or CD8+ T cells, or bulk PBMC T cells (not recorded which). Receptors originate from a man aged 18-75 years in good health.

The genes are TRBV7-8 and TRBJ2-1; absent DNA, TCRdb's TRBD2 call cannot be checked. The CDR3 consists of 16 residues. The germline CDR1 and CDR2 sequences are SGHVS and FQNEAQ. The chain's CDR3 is CASSHGSRGGNGEQFF.

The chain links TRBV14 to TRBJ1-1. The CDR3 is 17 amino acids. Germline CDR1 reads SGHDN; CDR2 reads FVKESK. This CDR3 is CASSLPGLMRQNTEAFF.

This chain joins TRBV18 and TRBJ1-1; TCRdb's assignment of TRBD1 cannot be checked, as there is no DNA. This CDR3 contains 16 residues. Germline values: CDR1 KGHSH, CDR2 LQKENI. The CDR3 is CASARLGTGADTEAFF.

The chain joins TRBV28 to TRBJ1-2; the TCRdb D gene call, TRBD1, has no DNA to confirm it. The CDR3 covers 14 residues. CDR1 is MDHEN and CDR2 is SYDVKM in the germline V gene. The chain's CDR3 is CASSMAGTGAGYTF.

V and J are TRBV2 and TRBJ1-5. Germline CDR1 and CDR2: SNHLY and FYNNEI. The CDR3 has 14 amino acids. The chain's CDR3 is CASAQDGDNQPQHF.

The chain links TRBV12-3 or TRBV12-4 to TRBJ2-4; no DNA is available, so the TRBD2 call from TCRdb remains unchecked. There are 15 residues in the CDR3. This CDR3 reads CASRRTSGGENIQYF.

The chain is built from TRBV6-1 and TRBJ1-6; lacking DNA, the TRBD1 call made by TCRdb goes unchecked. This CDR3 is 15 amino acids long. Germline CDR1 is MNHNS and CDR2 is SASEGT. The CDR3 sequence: CASSPRTGRESPLHF.

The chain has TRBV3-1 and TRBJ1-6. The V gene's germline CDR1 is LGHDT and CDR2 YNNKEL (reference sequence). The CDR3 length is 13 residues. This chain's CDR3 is CASSQVQSAPLHF.

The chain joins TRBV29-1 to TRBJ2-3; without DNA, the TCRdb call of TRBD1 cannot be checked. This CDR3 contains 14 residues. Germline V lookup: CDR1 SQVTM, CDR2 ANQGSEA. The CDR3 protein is CSVVAGAVSDTQYF.

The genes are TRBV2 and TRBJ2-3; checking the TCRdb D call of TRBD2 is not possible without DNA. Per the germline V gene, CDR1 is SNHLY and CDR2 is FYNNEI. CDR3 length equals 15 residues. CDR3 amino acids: CASSDWTSGADTQYF.

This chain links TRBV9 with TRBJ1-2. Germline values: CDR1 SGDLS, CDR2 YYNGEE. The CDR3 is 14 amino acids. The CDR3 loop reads CASSVAGAVGGYTF. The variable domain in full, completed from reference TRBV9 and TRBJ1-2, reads DSGVTQTPKHLITATGQRVTLRCSPRSGDLSVYWYQQSLDQGLQFLIQYYNGEERAKGNILERFSAQQFPDLHSELNLSSLELGDSALYFCASSVAGAVGGYTFGSGTRLTVV.

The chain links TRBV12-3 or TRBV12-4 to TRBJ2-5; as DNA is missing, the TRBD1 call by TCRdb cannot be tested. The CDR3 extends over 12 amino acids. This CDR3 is CASRTGWETQYF.

This CDR3 reads CASSPQRRSYEQYF. The rearrangement uses TRBV18 and TRBJ2-7. This CDR3 has 14 residues. CDR1 KGHSH and CDR2 LQKENI come from the germline V gene.

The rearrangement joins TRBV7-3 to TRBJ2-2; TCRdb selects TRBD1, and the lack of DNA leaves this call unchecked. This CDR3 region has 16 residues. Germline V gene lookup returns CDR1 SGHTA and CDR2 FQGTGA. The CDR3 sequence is CASSLFDRANTGELFF.